The 23 T cell receptor beta chains below were found in one sample sequenced in a study of cytomegalovirus exposure and HLA in healthy donors. 60 Vbeta and 13 Jbeta primers were used in PCR. The repertoire was sequenced with immunoSEQ multiplex PCR; TCRdb's copy has only in-frame clones and lacks some. The repertoire holds 100,000 to 120,000 clones, with approximately 12% as singletons. The sample taken for sequencing was PBMCs. Receptors originate from a man aged 35-49 years in good health and CMV-seropositive.

DNA of the CDR3: TGTGCCTGGAGCTTACCCCGGGCTAATGAAAAACTGTTTTTT. This translates into CAWSLPRANEKLFF. The chain couples TRBV30 to TRBJ1-4; D is ambiguous. This CDR3 spans 14 amino acids. Trimming took 3 bases from V and 3 from J, leaving 11 bases between them. From germline, CDR1 is GTSNPN and CDR2 SVGIG (reference sequence).

The rearrangement joins TRBV5-1 to TRBJ2-3; 7 bases are a match to TRBD2. V gave up 2 bases and J gave up 2 bases; unmatched junction bases: 2. Germline values: CDR1 SGHRS, CDR2 YFSETQ. The CDR3 runs to 14 residues. CDR3 sequence (DNA): TGCGCCAGCAGCTTAGCGGGACCCACAGATACGCAGTATTTT. It specifies CASSLAGPTDTQYF.

V gene TRBV6-5 combines with J gene TRBJ1-5; D is unclear. CDR1 MNHEY and CDR2 SVGAGI come from the germline V gene. Trimming shortened V by 6 bases and J by 7 bases, and 13 bases separated the two germline ends. The CDR3 loop spans 13 amino acids. The CDR3 protein is CASSKRGGQPQHF. Here the CDR3 DNA reads TGTGCCAGCAGCAAACGGGGAGGGCAGCCCCAGCATTTT.

This clone was picked up a small number of times. This rearrangement joins TRBV5-5 to TRBJ2-7; D is uncertain. Germline CDR1 is SGHKS and CDR2 is YYEKEE (reference sequence). Trimming pared 2 bases from V and 0 bases from J, leaving 9 bases between. CDR3 length: 14 residues. Here the CDR3 DNA reads TGTGCCAGCAGCTTTCGCCCGGTCTCCTACGAGCAGTACTTC. It is translated as CASSFRPVSYEQYF.

This clone has only a few counts. The chain has TRBV7-2 and TRBJ2-2; D might be TRBD2 (7 bases). The CDR3 length is 13 residues. The V gene's germline CDR1 is SGHTA and CDR2 FQGNSA. The CDR3 DNA reads TGTGCTGGCGCAAGGGGGGGCACCGGGGAGCTGTTTTTT. It translates to CAGARGGTGELFF.

The rearrangement joins TRBV6-6 to TRBJ2-5; 7 bases are shared with TRBD2. From germline, CDR1 is MNHNY and CDR2 SVGAGI (reference sequence). The CDR3 loop spans 14 amino acids. Losses at the gene ends were 6 bases for V and 1 base for J; bases not matched to a gene: 5. The CDR3 loop is CASRLGLVQETQYF. CDR3 nucleotide sequence: TGTGCCAGCAGACTAGGACTAGTCCAAGAGACCCAGTACTTC.

J is TRBJ2-5 and V is TRBV4-1, with D possibly being TRBD2 (6 bases). The CDR3 runs 16 residues. V shed 9 bases and J shed 1 base, with 21 bases lying between them. The germline CDR1 and CDR2 sequences are MGHRA and YSYEKL. This chain's CDR3 is CASSGTGTLLQETQYF. The CDR3 bases are TGCGCCAGTTCCGGAACCGGGACTCTCCTCCAAGAGACCCAGTACTTC.

This clone has more than one count but fewer than ten. This chain joins TRBV29-1 and TRBJ1-1; D is uncertain. CDR1 and CDR2 from the germline V gene are SQVTM and ANQGSEA. This CDR3 contains 12 residues. V was pared by 5 bases and J by 2 bases, with 9 bases between. The CDR3 here is CSVTTGNTEAFF. The CDR3 nucleotides read TGCAGCGTTACAACGGGAAACACTGAAGCTTTCTTT.

The sample holds a few counts of this clone. V and J are TRBV18 and TRBJ1-3; TRBD1 aligns across 8 bases. Trimming removed 2 bases from V and 0 bases from J; junction bases left unmatched: 6. This CDR3 region has 17 residues. Germline lookup yields CDR1 KGHSH and CDR2 LQKENI. In DNA form, the CDR3 reads TGTGCCAGCTCACCATCTGGACAGGGACGCTCTGGAAACACCATATATTTT. Protein sequence: CASSPSGQGRSGNTIYF.

The chain has TRBV5-1 and TRBJ2-5; 8 bases agree with TRBD1. The junction had 3 bases not matched to a gene; V was cut back by 4 bases and J by 4 bases. This CDR3 region has 13 residues. CDR1 is SGHRS and CDR2 is YFSETQ in the germline V gene. The CDR3 is CASSEQGGETQYF. The CDR3 nucleotides read TGCGCCAGCAGCGAACAGGGGGGAGAGACCCAGTACTTC.

The J gene is TRBJ2-2, the V gene TRBV6-1; D possibly corresponds to TRBD2 (7 bases). Germline V gene lookup returns CDR1 MNHNS and CDR2 SASEGT. The CDR3 is made up of 16 amino acids. V lost 2 bases to trimming and J lost 1 base, with 11 bases between them. The chain's CDR3 is CASSEWGGRNTGELFF. The CDR3 bases are TGTGCCAGCAGTGAATGGGGGGGCCGGAACACCGGGGAGCTGTTTTTT.

The rearrangement links TRBV19 to TRBJ1-2; the match to TRBD1 covers 7 bases. Germline V CDR1 and CDR2: LNHDA, SQIVND (reference sequence). The CDR3 has 15 residues. V was pared by 5 bases and J by 2 bases, with 8 bases of the junction left unmatched. CDR3 sequence: CASSPRTGSNYGYTF. The CDR3 bases are TGTGCCAGTAGTCCCCGGACAGGATCCAACTATGGCTACACCTTC. Full variable domain (missing parts from reference TRBV19 and TRBJ1-2): DGGITQSPKYLFRKEGQNVTLSCEQNLNHDAMYWYRQDPGQGLRLIYYSQIVNDFQKGDIAEGYSVSREKKESFPLTVTSAQKNPTAFYLCASSPRTGSNYGYTFGSGTRLTVV.

The CDR3 spells CASSPPATVLGETQYF. CDR3 in DNA: TGTGCCAGCTCACCACCCGCGACAGTTTTGGGAGAGACCCAGTACTTC. V is TRBV18 and J is TRBJ2-5; D is perhaps TRBD1 (5 bases). The V gene's germline CDR1 is KGHSH and CDR2 LQKENI. The CDR3 length is 16 residues. Trimming cost V 0 bases and J 4 bases, with 15 bases left between them.

This clone was counted only a few times. The V gene is TRBV6-5, the J gene TRBJ2-7; perhaps TRBD1 as D (6 bases). The germline CDR1 and CDR2 sequences are MNHEY and SVGAGI. The CDR3 spans 14 residues. Between the trimmed V and J ends, which lost 6 bases and 4 bases, there was a span of 16 bases. The CDR3 nucleotides read TGTGCCAGCAGCCCCCTCGGCAGGGGATACGAGCAGTACTTC. Encoded protein: CASSPLGRGYEQYF.

This clone was seen more than once but under ten times. The genes are TRBV5-1 and TRBJ2-5; possibly TRBD2 for D (5 bases). Germline loops: CDR1 SGHRS, CDR2 YFSETQ. Trimming removed 0 bases at V and 1 base at J, with 7 bases between. The CDR3 sequence is 14 residues long. The CDR3 sequence is CASSLGGSQETQYF. The CDR3 DNA sequence: TGCGCCAGCAGCTTGGGCGGGTCCCAAGAGACCCAGTACTTC.

This clone has just a few counts. J is TRBJ2-4 and V is TRBV7-2; TRBD1 matches at 9 bases. V shed 3 bases, J shed 4 bases, and the junction held 4 bases outside the gene matches. Per germline, CDR1 SGHTA and CDR2 FQGNSA. CDR3 size: 15 residues. The CDR3 loop reads CASSFRDREKNIQYF. Written as DNA, the CDR3 is TGTGCCAGCAGCTTCCGGGACAGGGAAAAAAACATTCAGTACTTC.

This clone was observed a few times. The chain has TRBV28 and TRBJ2-1; 10 bases align to TRBD2. This CDR3 comprises 16 residues. The V and J ends lost 6 bases and 2 bases, in that order; junction bases with no gene match: 7. Germline V lookup: CDR1 MDHEN, CDR2 SYDVKM. CDR3 region: CASRPALAGAYNEQFF. DNA of the CDR3: TGTGCCAGCAGACCCGCGCTAGCGGGAGCCTACAATGAGCAGTTCTTC.

V usage is TRBV5-1 and J usage is TRBJ2-3, with TRBD2 matching over 12 bases. After removal of 3 bases from V and 2 bases from J, the junction contained 7 bases not matched to a gene. The CDR3 totals 17 residues. Germline V lookup: CDR1 SGHRS, CDR2 YFSETQ. CDR3 sequence (DNA): TGCGCCAGCAGCTCCCGGACTAGCGGGACTTACACAGATACGCAGTATTTT. Residues: CASSSRTSGTYTDTQYF. Full variable domain (outside the CDR3, taken from reference TRBV5-1 and TRBJ2-3): KAGVTQTPRYLIKTRGQQVTLSCSPISGHRSVSWYQQTPGQGLQFLFEYFSETQRNKGNFPGRFSGRQFSNSRSEMNVSTLELGDSALYLCASSSRTSGTYTDTQYFGPGTRLTVL.

A few counts support this clone. The V call is TRBV5-1, the J call TRBJ1-1; possible D gene TRBD1, 6 bases. The CDR3 contains 14 residues. The V and J ends lost 2 bases and 0 bases respectively, with 8 bases between them. The germline V gene encodes CDR1 SGHRS and CDR2 YFSETQ. CDR3 sequence: CASSLQGMNTEAFF. DNA of the CDR3: TGCGCCAGCAGCTTACAGGGAATGAACACTGAAGCTTTCTTT.

A single count supports this clone. V is TRBV21-1 and J is TRBJ2-1; the table's D gene call, TRBD2, was not cross checked with the DNA. TRBV21-1 is a documented pseudogene. The CDR3 is 16 amino acids. CDR3 sequence (DNA): TGTGCCAGTCATCTACGATGGACTAGCGGGTACAATGAGCAGTTCTTC. It encodes CASHLRWTSGYNEQFF.

In this sample, this clone turned up a few times. The chain links TRBV7-9 to TRBJ1-5, with 12 bases lining up with TRBD1. J gave up 3 bases and V 5 bases, and 5 bases lay outside the gene matches. From germline, CDR1 is SEHNR and CDR2 FQNEAQ (reference sequence). This CDR3 has 16 amino acids. For the CDR3, the DNA is TGTGCCAGCAGCCTCGGGACAGGGGGCTCCAATCAGCCCCAGCATTTT. Translating it yields CASSLGTGGSNQPQHF.

The table lists this clone with many counts. Here the CDR3 DNA reads TGTGCCAGCAGCTTAGGGGGGACACCTAACTATGGCTACACCTTC. Its protein product is CASSLGGTPNYGYTF. The chain combines TRBV11-3 with TRBJ1-2; maybe TRBD1 (6 bases). CDR1 and CDR2 (germline): SGHNT, YENEEA. Trimming removed 1 base from V and 0 bases from J, with 9 bases in between. The length of the CDR3 is 15 residues.

The chain employs TRBV4-1 and TRBJ2-1; no clear D gene. Germline values: CDR1 MGHRA, CDR2 YSYEKL. CDR3 size: 16 residues. V lost 1 base to trimming and J lost 0 bases, with 10 bases between them. CDR3 loop: CASSQGRSSSYNEQFF. The DNA for the CDR3 is TGCGCCAGCAGCCAAGGGAGATCTAGCTCCTACAATGAGCAGTTCTTC.